This TCR beta chain appears in the sequencing data of a study of blood T cell repertoires in COVID-19. For the study at large: From the United States, Italy and Spain came samples of acute and convalescent COVID-19. The analysed material was cDNA or gDNA that came from T cells, B-cell-depleted T cells, or PBMCs.

In the original workflow: Researchers report that nucleated cell counts were estimated from reference gene primer amplification. The protocol was immunoSEQ multiplex PCR, while the TCRdb copy is restricted to in-frame clones and leaves out a portion. The V and J calls and clone size are taken from that table; D and trimming were inferred from the DNA. The table has about 150,000 clones, 80% to 90% seen once. CDR3 size: 13 residues. V was pared by 6 bases and J by 7 bases, with 15 bases between. CDR1 SGHTA and CDR2 FQGNSA come from the germline V gene. This clonotype was obtained from a young man with COVID-19, enrolled during active disease. This sequence joins TRBV7-2 and TRBJ2-5; maybe TRBD2 (5 bases). The sequenced sample was peripheral blood. The CDR3 DNA reads as TGTGCCAGCAGTCCCTTAGCGCCCGGGACCCAGTACTTC. It codes for CASSPLAPGTQYF.